Only one count was recorded for the clone carrying this TCR beta chain. Seattle patients were enrolled while actively infected and followed longitudinally. This entry comes from a study of blood T cell repertoires in COVID-19. Background on the study: Samples of COVID-19 (acute and convalescent) were obtained from the United States, Italy and Spain. PBMCs, B-cell-depleted T cells, or T cells provided the cDNA or gDNA that made up the material.

Original analysis: Estimation of nucleated cell counts was performed using reference gene primer amplification. Only in-frame clones appear in the TCRdb table, and some are missing; sequencing was by immunoSEQ multiplex PCR. That table gives V, J and clone size, and the DNA gave D and trimming. The data show roughly 200,000 clones, 75% to 85% seen once. Germline assignment: CDR1 KGHSH and CDR2 LQKENI. The CDR3 has 17 amino acids. The germline V and J ends were trimmed by 1 base and 4 bases, with 17 bases remaining between them. The sample was peripheral blood. The gene calls are TRBV18 and TRBJ2-1, with a tentative D call TRBD2 (6 bases). This TCR was sampled from a woman aged 80 or older with COVID-19, enrolled during active disease. The CDR3 region is CASSPQGRRESYNEQFF. Here the CDR3 DNA reads TGTGCCAGCTCACCACAGGGCAGACGGGAGTCTTACAATGAGCAGTTCTTC.